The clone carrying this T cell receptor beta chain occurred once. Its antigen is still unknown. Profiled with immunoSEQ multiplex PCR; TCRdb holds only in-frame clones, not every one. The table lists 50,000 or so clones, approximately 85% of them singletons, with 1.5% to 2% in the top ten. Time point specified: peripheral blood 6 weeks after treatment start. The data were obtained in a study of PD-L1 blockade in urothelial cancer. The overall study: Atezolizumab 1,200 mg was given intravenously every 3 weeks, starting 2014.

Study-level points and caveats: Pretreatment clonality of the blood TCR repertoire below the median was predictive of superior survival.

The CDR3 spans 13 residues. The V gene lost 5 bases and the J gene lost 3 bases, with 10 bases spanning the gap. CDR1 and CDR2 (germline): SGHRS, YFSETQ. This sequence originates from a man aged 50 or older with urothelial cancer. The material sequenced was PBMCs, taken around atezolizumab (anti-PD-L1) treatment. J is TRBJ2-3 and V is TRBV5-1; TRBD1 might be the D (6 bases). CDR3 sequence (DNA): TGCGCCAGCAGTCCCACAGGGACAGATACGCAGTATTTT. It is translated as CASSPTGTDTQYF.